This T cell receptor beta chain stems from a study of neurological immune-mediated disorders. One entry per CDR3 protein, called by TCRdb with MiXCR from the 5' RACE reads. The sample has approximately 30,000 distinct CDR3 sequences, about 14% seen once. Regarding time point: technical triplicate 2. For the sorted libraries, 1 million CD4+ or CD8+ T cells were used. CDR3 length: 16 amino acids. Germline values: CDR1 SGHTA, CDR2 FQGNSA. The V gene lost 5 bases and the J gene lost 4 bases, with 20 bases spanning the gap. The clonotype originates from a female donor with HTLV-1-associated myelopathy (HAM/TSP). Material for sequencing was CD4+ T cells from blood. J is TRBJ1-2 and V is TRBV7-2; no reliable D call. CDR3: CASSPQSGVRSYGYTF. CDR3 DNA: TGTGCCAGCAGCCCTCAGAGCGGGGTTCGAAGCTATGGCTACACCTTC.